The rows below give T cell receptor beta chains drawn from one sample of a study of cytomegalovirus exposure and HLA in healthy donors. Using immunoSEQ multiplex PCR, the repertoire was profiled, and TCRdb retains in-frame clones only, with some absent. This sample has more than 85,000 clones, with about three quarters found just once. The specimen was PBMCs. These receptors all stem from a male donor in good health and CMV-seropositive. CDR3s include the opening cysteine and the closing phenylalanine or tryptophan. D genes are given only for firm matches. Clone sizes are given selectively: once, few, many, or a class where the clone is expanded.

d_call j_call v_call clone_size cdr3_nt cdr3_aa
TRBD1 TRBJ2-7 TRBV28 - TGTGCCAGCAGTAGACAGGGAGCGCCCCACTACGAGCAGTACTTC CASSRQGAPHYEQYF
- TRBJ2-3 TRBV7-2 - TGTGCCAGCTCTAACACAGATACGCAGTATTTT CASSNTDTQYF
- TRBJ2-1 TRBV7-9 - TGTGCCAGCAGCTTTGGGGCCTTCCGCCATGAGCAGTTCTTC CASSFGAFRHEQFF
- TRBJ1-2 TRBV30 - TGTGCCTGGAGGTCCGGGGGCTATGGCTACACCTTC CAWRSGGYGYTF
TRBD1 TRBJ2-2 TRBV30 - TGTGCCTGGGACGGGACAGGGATCACCGGGGAGCTGTTTTTT CAWDGTGITGELFF
TRBD1 TRBJ2-7 TRBV4-1 - TGCGCCAGCAGCCACCCCGGGGGAGGACAGGGCACCTTAGAGCAGTACTTC CASSHPGGGQGTLEQYF
- TRBJ1-5 TRBV19 once TGTGCCAGTAGTGCATTGCAGGGGCCCGATCAGCCCCAGCATTTT CASSALQGPDQPQHF
TRBD2 TRBJ2-3 TRBV4-2 - TGTGCCAGCAGCCCGACCCGAACTAGCGGGGGGACGTATACGCAGTATTTT CASSPTRTSGGTYTQYF
- TRBJ2-1 TRBV28 - TGTGCCAGCAGTTCCAGGGTACCCTACAATGAGCAGTTCTTC CASSSRVPYNEQFF
- TRBJ1-6 TRBV7-9 - TGTGCCAGCAGCGGACCCACGGAGGTGGATTCACCCCTCCACTTT CASSGPTEVDSPLHF
TRBD1 TRBJ2-5 TRBV10-2 - TGCGCCAGCAGTGAGTCCGGGACAGGGGAAGAGACCCAGTACTTC CASSESGTGEETQYF
- TRBJ1-2 TRBV28 - TGTGCCAGCAGCCAGGGCGGGACGTACCAAATCTATGGCTACACCTTC CASSQGGTYQIYGYTF
- TRBJ1-1 TRBV6-5 - TGTGCCAGCAGTTACGGACTTAGAAACACTGAAGCTTTCTTT CASSYGLRNTEAFF